The entry that follows covers one T cell receptor beta chain sequence. The V end lost 0 bases, the J end lost 5 bases, and 9 bases lay between the germline ends. Germline V CDR1 and CDR2: SGDLS, YYNGEE. The length of the CDR3 is 14 residues. Per the study methods: Scientists estimated how many nucleated cells there were by amplifying reference gene primers. Sequencing was performed with immunoSEQ multiplex PCR; in TCRdb, only in-frame clones are kept and a portion is missing. The V and J calls and clone size come from that table; D and trimming were worked out from the DNA. The sample shows 150,000 or so clones, around 83% of them seen only once. Everyone who took part was roughly 18 to 89 years old, and they came from 24 US areas. This sample is drawn from a study of blood T cell repertoires in COVID-19. Study at large: The United States, Italy and Spain provided the acute and convalescent COVID-19 samples. T cells, B-cell-depleted T cells, or PBMCs supplied cDNA or gDNA.

V and J are TRBV9 and TRBJ2-1; D perhaps matches TRBD2 (6 bases). The specimen sequenced was PBMCs or T cells enriched from blood (not recorded which). This clonotype originated in a woman in her forties or fifties in a cohort exposed to, infected with or recovered from COVID-19 (not recorded which). This CDR3 reads CASSVGGENNEQFF. DNA of the CDR3: TGTGCCAGCAGCGTAGGGGGGGAGAACAATGAGCAGTTCTTC.